The 14 T cell receptor beta chains below were found in one sample sequenced in a study of PD-1 blockade in classical Hodgkin lymphoma. The repertoire was sequenced with immunoSEQ multiplex PCR; TCRdb's copy has only in-frame clones and lacks some. The profile covers about 11,000 clones, with around 72% appearing a single time and roughly 35% taken by the ten largest. Exposure to brentuximab vedotin varied, and each patient had relapsed following autologous stem cell transplantation. The specimen was peripheral blood mononuclear cells (PBMCs), collected at baseline. These receptors originate from a human donor with classical Hodgkin lymphoma.

This clone is termed medium-sized. The rearrangement links TRBV11-2 to TRBJ1-1; tentative D call: TRBD1 (5 bases). This CDR3 has 13 amino acids. V gave up 7 bases and J gave up 4 bases, with 13 bases separating them. Germline-derived CDR1 and CDR2 are SGHAT and FQNNGV. CDR3 in DNA: TGTGCCAGCACCCCGGGAGGGGTCACTGAAGCTTTCTTT. It specifies CASTPGGVTEAFF. Together with reference TRBV11-2 and TRBJ1-1, the CDR3 gives the full variable domain: EAGVAQSPRYKIIEKRQSVAFWCNPISGHATLYWYQQILGQGPKLLIQFQNNGVVDDSQLPKDRFSAERLKGVDSTLKIQPAKLEDSAVYLCASTPGGVTEAFFGQGTRLTVV.

The rearrangement joins TRBV9 to TRBJ1-2; no clear D gene. V was clipped by 0 bases and J by 1 base, with 7 bases between them. Germline-derived CDR1 and CDR2 are SGDLS and YYNGEE. The CDR3 extends over 14 amino acids. CDR3 sequence: CASSVVRSNYGYTF. Written as DNA, the CDR3 is TGTGCCAGCAGCGTAGTCCGGAGTAACTATGGCTACACCTTC.

The genes are TRBV6-1 and TRBJ2-5; D perhaps matches TRBD2 (6 bases). The CDR3 runs to 13 residues. Trimming left V 10 bases short and J 7 bases short, with 19 bases between. Germline V gene lookup returns CDR1 MNHNS and CDR2 SASEGT. The CDR3 loop reads CATPPTGEATQYF. CDR3 sequence (DNA): TGTGCCACTCCCCCGACGGGAGAGGCGACCCAGTACTTC.

This clone was counted a single time. This rearrangement joins TRBV27 to TRBJ1-2; the D gene is possibly TRBD1 (6 bases). Germline CDR1 is MNHEY and CDR2 is SMNVEV (reference sequence). CDR3 length: 16 residues. Trimming stripped 5 bases from V and 2 bases from J, with 18 bases between. CDR3 coding DNA: TGTGCCAGCAGTCCTACCCCGACAGGAATAAACTATGGCTACACCTTC. This translates into CASSPTPTGINYGYTF.

V gene TRBV7-2 combines with J gene TRBJ1-2, with 11 bases fitting TRBD1. Germline loops: CDR1 SGHTA, CDR2 FQGNSA. The junction had 6 bases not matched to a gene; V was cut back by 5 bases and J by 4 bases. The CDR3 is 15 residues long. The CDR3 is CASSGQGAVRYGYTF. DNA for the CDR3: TGTGCCAGCAGCGGACAGGGGGCGGTTCGCTATGGCTACACCTTC. Together with reference TRBV7-2 and TRBJ1-2, the CDR3 gives the full variable domain: GAGVSQSPSNKVTEKGKDVELRCDPISGHTALYWYRQSLGQGLEFLIYFQGNSAPDKSGLPSDRFSAERTGGSVSTLTIQRTQQEDSAVYLCASSGQGAVRYGYTFGSGTRLTVV.

This clone was detected only a few times. The chain has TRBV5-5 and TRBJ2-7; D unresolved. The CDR3 is made up of 12 amino acids. Between the trimmed V and J ends, which lost 1 base and 4 bases, there was a span of 6 bases. Germline assignment: CDR1 SGHKS and CDR2 YYEKEE (reference sequence). The CDR3 is CASSLLGYEQYF. CDR3 DNA: TGTGCCAGCAGCTTGCTGGGATACGAGCAGTACTTC. The variable domain in full, completed from reference TRBV5-5 and TRBJ2-7, reads DAGVTQSPTHLIKTRGQQVTLRCSPISGHKSVSWYQQVLGQGPQFIFQYYEKEERGRGNFPDRFSARQFPNYSSELNVNALLLGDSALYLCASSLLGYEQYFGPGTRLTVT.

The chain combines TRBV5-1 with TRBJ1-1; D unclear. This CDR3 spans 15 amino acids. Trimming took off 4 bases at V and 1 base at J, with 14 bases between the two ends. The germline CDR1 and CDR2 sequences are SGHRS and YFSETQ. The CDR3 sequence is CASSPSINQNTEAFF. CDR3 nucleotides: TGCGCCAGCAGCCCTTCAATCAACCAGAACACTGAAGCTTTCTTT.

This clone was seen more than once but under ten times. V and J are TRBV6-1 and TRBJ2-1; D unclear. CDR1 and CDR2 (germline): MNHNS, SASEGT. Deletions cut 1 base from V and 3 bases from J, with 16 bases between. This CDR3 spans 17 amino acids. The DNA for the CDR3 is TGTGCCAGCAGTGAAGACCCTAGAGGAAGTCGCTACAATGAGCAGTTCTTC. It encodes CASSEDPRGSRYNEQFF.

The V and J genes are TRBV29-1 and TRBJ2-5; possibly TRBD2 for D (6 bases). Trimming shortened V by 7 bases and J by 4 bases, and 16 bases separated the two germline ends. Germline V CDR1 and CDR2: SQVTM, ANQGSEA. The CDR3 runs 13 residues. The CDR3 loop reads CSAGWRGGETQYF. CDR3 sequence (DNA): TGCAGCGCCGGTTGGAGGGGAGGAGAGACCCAGTACTTC. The variable domain in full, with the rest retrieved from reference TRBV29-1 and TRBJ2-5, is SAVISQKPSRDICQRGTSLTIQCQVDSQVTMMFWYRQQPGQSLTLIATANQGSEATYESGFVIDKFPISRPNLTFSTLTVSNMSPEDSSIYLCSAGWRGGETQYFGPGTRLLVL.

The chain uses TRBV30 and TRBJ1-2, with D perhaps TRBD1 (6 bases). This CDR3 comprises 13 residues. V lost 5 bases and J lost 3, with 13 bases in between. Per germline, CDR1 GTSNPN and CDR2 SVGIG (reference sequence). The CDR3 nucleotides read TGTGCCTGGGCGGAGGGGGGTGACTATGGCTACACCTTC. It encodes CAWAEGGDYGYTF.

V gene TRBV7-3 combines with J gene TRBJ2-3, with 9 bases matching TRBD2. Germline V lookup: CDR1 SGHTA, CDR2 FQGTGA. V gave up 5 bases and J gave up 6 bases; unmatched junction bases: 9. This CDR3 is built from 15 residues. The CDR3 DNA reads as TGTGCCAGCAGCCTGGTCGGGCTAGCGGGGGATACGCAGTATTTT. Its protein is CASSLVGLAGDTQYF.

The V and J genes are TRBV4-3 and TRBJ1-2, with TRBD1 matching 8 bases. CDR3 length equals 13 residues. CDR1 is LGHNA, CDR2 YSLEER, per germline. Unmatched junction bases numbered 1, after V lost 3 bases and J lost 4 bases. This chain's CDR3 is CASSHGTGYGYTF. The CDR3 DNA sequence: TGCGCCAGCAGCCACGGGACAGGCTATGGCTACACCTTC.

This chain uses TRBV6-1 with TRBJ2-5, with 8 bases identical to TRBD1. The ends lost 6 bases at V and 5 bases at J; junction bases unmatched: 2. Per germline, CDR1 MNHNS and CDR2 SASEGT. CDR3 length equals 12 residues. The CDR3 bases are TGTGCCAGCAGGAGGACAGGGGAGACCCAGTACTTC. Encoded protein: CASRRTGETQYF.

The chain uses TRBV4-3 and TRBJ1-2; 11 nucleotides match TRBD1. The V gene's germline CDR1 is LGHNA and CDR2 YSLEER. V was clipped by 0 bases and J by 9 bases; unmatched bases: 6. This CDR3 spans 15 amino acids. The CDR3 protein is CASSQDPGQGASYTF. DNA for the CDR3: TGCGCCAGCAGCCAAGATCCCGGACAGGGGGCGAGCTACACCTTC.